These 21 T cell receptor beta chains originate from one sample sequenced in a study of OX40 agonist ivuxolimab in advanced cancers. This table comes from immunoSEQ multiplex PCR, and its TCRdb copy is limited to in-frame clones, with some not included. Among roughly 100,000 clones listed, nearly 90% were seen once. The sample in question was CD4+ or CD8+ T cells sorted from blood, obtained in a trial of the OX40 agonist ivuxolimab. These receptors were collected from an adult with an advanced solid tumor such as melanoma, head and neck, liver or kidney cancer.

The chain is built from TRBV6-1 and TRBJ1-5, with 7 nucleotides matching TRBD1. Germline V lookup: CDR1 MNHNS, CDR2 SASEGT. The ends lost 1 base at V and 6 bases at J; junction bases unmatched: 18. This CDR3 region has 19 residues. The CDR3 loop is CASSEVGGSGRASGQPQHF. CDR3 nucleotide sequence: TGTGCCAGCAGTGAAGTAGGGGGCTCAGGCAGGGCCTCCGGTCAGCCCCAGCATTTT.

The CDR3 is CATSRDGGREETQYF. DNA of the CDR3: TGTGCCACCAGCAGAGATGGAGGGCGAGAAGAGACCCAGTACTTC. The V and J genes are TRBV15 and TRBJ2-5, with a weak D call TRBD2 (6 bases). The CDR3 has 15 amino acids. The V gene's germline CDR1 is LNHNV and CDR2 YYDKDF (reference sequence). Between the trimmed V and J ends, which lost 0 bases and 3 bases, there was a span of 11 bases.

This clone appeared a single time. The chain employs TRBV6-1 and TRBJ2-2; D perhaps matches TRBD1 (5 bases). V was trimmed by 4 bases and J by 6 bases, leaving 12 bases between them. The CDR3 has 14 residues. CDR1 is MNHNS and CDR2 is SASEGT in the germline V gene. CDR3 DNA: TGTGCCAGCAGTGCCGAGACAGTTCCCGGGGAGCTGTTTTTT. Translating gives CASSAETVPGELFF.

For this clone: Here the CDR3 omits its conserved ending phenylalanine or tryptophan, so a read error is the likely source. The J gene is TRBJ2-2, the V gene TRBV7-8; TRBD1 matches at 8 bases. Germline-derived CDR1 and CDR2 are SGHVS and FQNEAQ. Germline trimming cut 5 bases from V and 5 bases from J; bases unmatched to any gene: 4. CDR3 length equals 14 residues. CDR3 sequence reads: CASSPRTGTGELFS. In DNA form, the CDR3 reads TGTGCCAGCAGCCCTCGGACAGGGACCGGGGAGCTGTTTTCT.

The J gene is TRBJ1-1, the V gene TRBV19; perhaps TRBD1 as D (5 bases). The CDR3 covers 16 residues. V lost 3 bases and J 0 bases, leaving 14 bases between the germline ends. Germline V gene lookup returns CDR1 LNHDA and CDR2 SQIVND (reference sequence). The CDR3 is CASSIPRGRMNTEAFF. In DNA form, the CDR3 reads TGTGCCAGTAGTATTCCGAGGGGCCGCATGAACACTGAAGCTTTCTTT.

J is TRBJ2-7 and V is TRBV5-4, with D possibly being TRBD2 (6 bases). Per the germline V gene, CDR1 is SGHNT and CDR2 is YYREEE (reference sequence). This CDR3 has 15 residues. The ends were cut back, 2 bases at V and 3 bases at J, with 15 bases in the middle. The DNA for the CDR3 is TGTGCCAGCAGCTTTGGTCCAGCGGGCTTCTACGAGCAGTACTTC. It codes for CASSFGPAGFYEQYF.

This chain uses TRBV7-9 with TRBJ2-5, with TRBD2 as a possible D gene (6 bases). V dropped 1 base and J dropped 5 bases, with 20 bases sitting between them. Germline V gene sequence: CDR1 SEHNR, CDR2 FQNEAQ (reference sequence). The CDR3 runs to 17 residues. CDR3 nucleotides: TGTGCCAGCAGCTTAGACAGAAGGTTCGGGAGCGGGGAGACCCAGTACTTC. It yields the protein CASSLDRRFGSGETQYF. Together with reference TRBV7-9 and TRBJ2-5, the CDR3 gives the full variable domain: DTGVSQNPRHKITKRGQNVTFRCDPISEHNRLYWYRQTLGQGPEFLTYFQNEAQLEKSRLLSDRFSAERPKGSFSTLEIQRTEQGDSAMYLCASSLDRRFGSGETQYFGPGTRLLVL.

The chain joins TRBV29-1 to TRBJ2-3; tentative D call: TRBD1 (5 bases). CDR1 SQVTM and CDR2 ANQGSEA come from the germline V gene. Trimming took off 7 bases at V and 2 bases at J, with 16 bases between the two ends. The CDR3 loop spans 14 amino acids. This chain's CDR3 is CSAGQRTITDTQYF. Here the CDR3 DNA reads TGCAGCGCTGGGCAGAGGACAATCACAGATACGCAGTATTTT.

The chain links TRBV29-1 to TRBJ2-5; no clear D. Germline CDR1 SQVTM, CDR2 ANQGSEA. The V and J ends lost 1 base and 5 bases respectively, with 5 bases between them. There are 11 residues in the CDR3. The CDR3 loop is CSVEGGETQYF. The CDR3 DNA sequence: TGCAGCGTTGAAGGTGGGGAGACCCAGTACTTC.

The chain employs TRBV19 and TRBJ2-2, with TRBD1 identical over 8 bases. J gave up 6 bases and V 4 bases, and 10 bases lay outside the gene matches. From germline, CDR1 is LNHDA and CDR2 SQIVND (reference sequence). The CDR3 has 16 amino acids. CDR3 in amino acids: CASSTRTGSRAGELFF. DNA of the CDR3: TGTGCCAGTAGTACGCGGACAGGGAGCCGGGCCGGGGAGCTGTTTTTT.

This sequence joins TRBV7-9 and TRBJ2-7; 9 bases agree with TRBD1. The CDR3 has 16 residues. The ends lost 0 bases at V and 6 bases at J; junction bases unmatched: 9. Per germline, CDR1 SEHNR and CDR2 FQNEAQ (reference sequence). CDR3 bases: TGTGCCAGCAGCTTAGCGGGACAGGGTTTTTTGAGCGAGCAGTACTTC. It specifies CASSLAGQGFLSEQYF.

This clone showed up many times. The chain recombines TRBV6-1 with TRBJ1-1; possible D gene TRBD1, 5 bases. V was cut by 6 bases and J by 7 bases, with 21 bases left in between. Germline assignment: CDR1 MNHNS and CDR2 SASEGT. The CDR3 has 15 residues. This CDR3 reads CASSAPRPGLGEAFF. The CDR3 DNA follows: TGTGCCAGCAGCGCCCCTCGACCGGGGCTAGGTGAAGCTTTCTTT.

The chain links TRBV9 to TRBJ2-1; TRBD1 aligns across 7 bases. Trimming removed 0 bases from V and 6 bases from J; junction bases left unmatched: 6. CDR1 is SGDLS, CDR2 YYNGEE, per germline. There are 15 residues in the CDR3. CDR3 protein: CASSVGDREANEQFF. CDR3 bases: TGTGCCAGCAGCGTAGGGGACAGAGAAGCCAATGAGCAGTTCTTC.

The CDR3 nucleotides read TGCGCCAGCAGCTTGGCTTCTCGGGAGAGAGCCAAAAACATTCAGTACTTC. Residues: CASSLASRERAKNIQYF. The chain carries TRBV5-1 and TRBJ2-4; maybe TRBD2 (6 bases). V gave up 0 bases and J gave up 0 bases, with 13 bases separating them. Germline values: CDR1 SGHRS, CDR2 YFSETQ. The CDR3 totals 17 residues.

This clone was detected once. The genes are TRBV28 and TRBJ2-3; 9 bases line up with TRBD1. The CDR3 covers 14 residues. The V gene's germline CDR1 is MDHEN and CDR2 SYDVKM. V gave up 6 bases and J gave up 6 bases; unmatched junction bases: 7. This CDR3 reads CASRPRTGEDTQYF. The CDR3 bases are TGTGCCAGCAGGCCCCGGACAGGGGAGGATACGCAGTATTTT.

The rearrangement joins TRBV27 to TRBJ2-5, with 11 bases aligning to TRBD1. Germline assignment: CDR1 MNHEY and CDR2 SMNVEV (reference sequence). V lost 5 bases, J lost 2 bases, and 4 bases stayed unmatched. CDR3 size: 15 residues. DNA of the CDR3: TGTGCCAGCAGTCCTCGGGACAGGGGGCAAGAGACCCAGTACTTC. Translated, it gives CASSPRDRGQETQYF.

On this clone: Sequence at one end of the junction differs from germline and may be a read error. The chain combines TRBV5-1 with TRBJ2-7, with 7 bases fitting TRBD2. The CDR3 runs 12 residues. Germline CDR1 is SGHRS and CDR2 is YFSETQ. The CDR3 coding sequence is TGCGCCAGCAGCTTGGTCGGGACTATCGCTGACTTC. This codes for CASSLVGTIADF.

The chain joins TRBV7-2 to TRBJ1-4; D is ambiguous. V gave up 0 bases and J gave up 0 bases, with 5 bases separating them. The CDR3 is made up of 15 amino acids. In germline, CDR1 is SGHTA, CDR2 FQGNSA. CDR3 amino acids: CASSLASATNEKLFF. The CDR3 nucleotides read TGTGCCAGCAGCTTAGCCAGTGCAACTAATGAAAAACTGTTTTTT.

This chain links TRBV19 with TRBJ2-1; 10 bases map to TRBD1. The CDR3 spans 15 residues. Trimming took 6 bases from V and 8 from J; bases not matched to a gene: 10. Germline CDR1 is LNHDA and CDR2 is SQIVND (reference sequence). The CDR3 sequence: CASSARDRGRDEQFF. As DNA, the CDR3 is TGTGCCAGTAGCGCCCGGGACAGGGGACGAGATGAGCAGTTCTTC. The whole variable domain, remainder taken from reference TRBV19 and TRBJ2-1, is DGGITQSPKYLFRKEGQNVTLSCEQNLNHDAMYWYRQDPGQGLRLIYYSQIVNDFQKGDIAEGYSVSREKKESFPLTVTSAQKNPTAFYLCASSARDRGRDEQFFGPGTRLTVL.

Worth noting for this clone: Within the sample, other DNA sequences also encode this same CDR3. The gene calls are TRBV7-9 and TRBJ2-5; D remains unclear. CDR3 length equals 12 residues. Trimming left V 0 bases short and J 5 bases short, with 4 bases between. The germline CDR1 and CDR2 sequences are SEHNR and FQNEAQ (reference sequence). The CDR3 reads CASSLAGETQYF. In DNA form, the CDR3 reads TGTGCCAGCAGCTTAGCGGGGGAGACCCAGTACTTC.

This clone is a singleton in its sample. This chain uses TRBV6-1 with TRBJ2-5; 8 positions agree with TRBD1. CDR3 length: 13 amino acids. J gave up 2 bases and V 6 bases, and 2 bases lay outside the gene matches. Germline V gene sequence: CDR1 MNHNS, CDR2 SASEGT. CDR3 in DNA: TGTGCCAGCAGGGGGACAGGTCAAGAGACCCAGTACTTC. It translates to CASRGTGQETQYF.